One and the same sample provided the 11 T cell receptor beta chains below, sequenced in a study of cytomegalovirus exposure and HLA in healthy donors. The PCR used 60 Vbeta and 13 Jbeta primers. Repertoires were generated with immunoSEQ multiplex PCR, while TCRdb's copy carries only in-frame clones and drops some. Of approximately 120,000 clones in the sample, roughly 74% were seen once. Sequenced material: PBMCs. These receptors all come from a man between 40 and 49 years old in good health and CMV-seronegative.

The chain employs TRBV6-6 and TRBJ1-1, with D perhaps TRBD1 (5 bases). V shed 8 bases and J shed 3 bases, with 10 bases lying between them. The CDR3 runs to 12 residues. Germline lookup yields CDR1 MNHNY and CDR2 SVGAGI (reference sequence). The CDR3 sequence is CASRGLDTEAFF. CDR3 coding DNA: TGTGCCAGCCGGGGGTTGGACACTGAAGCTTTCTTT.

The chain employs TRBV2 and TRBJ2-3; 11 bases map to TRBD2. The CDR3 totals 15 residues. CDR1 is SNHLY and CDR2 is FYNNEI in the germline V gene. The V segment lost 6 bases and the J segment 5 bases; nucleotides outside the gene matches: 7. CDR3 coding DNA: TGTGCCAGCAGGGAGCTGGGACTAGCGGTAGATACGCAGTATTTT. Translated, it gives CASRELGLAVDTQYF.

This sequence joins TRBV2 and TRBJ2-2; D gene uncertain. The CDR3 has 15 residues. The germline gives CDR1 SNHLY, CDR2 FYNNEI. Trimming took off 6 bases at V and 1 base at J, with 12 bases between the two ends. The CDR3 is CASRPTRKNTGELFF. DNA of the CDR3: TGTGCCAGCAGGCCGACACGGAAGAACACCGGGGAGCTGTTTTTT.

V and J are TRBV27 and TRBJ2-7; D perhaps matches TRBD1 (8 bases). Between the trimmed V and J ends, which lost 1 base and 4 bases, there was a span of 14 bases. CDR1 and CDR2 from the germline V gene are MNHEY and SMNVEV (reference sequence). There are 15 residues in the CDR3. CDR3 sequence reads: CASSLYRGGSYEQYF. The CDR3 DNA reads as TGTGCCAGCAGTTTATACAGGGGGGGATCATACGAGCAGTACTTC.

The rearrangement joins TRBV7-6 to TRBJ2-7; weak D call: TRBD2 (5 bases). The V and J ends lost 2 bases and 5 bases respectively, with 16 bases between them. This CDR3 has 15 amino acids. Germline CDR1 SGHVS, CDR2 FNYEAQ. The CDR3 is CASSLPGLGGDEQYF. DNA of the CDR3: TGTGCCAGCAGCTTACCTGGACTGGGCGGCGACGAGCAGTACTTC.

This rearrangement joins TRBV4-3 to TRBJ1-2; TRBD1 matches at 7 bases. From germline, CDR1 is LGHNA and CDR2 YSLEER. The CDR3 length is 14 residues. V trimming: 1 base; J trimming: 2 bases; junction bases outside the gene matches: 1. CDR3 region: CASSQAQGNYGYTF. For the CDR3, the DNA is TGCGCCAGCAGCCAAGCACAGGGGAACTATGGCTACACCTTC.

The V and J genes are TRBV2 and TRBJ1-5; unclear D gene. Germline V gene data show CDR1 as SNHLY and CDR2 as FYNNEI. This CDR3 region has 14 residues. Trimming shortened V by 8 bases and J by 1 base, and 12 bases separated the two germline ends. The CDR3 sequence is CASGLLISNQPQHF. The DNA of the CDR3 is TGTGCCAGCGGCCTCTTAATAAGCAATCAGCCCCAGCATTTT.

This clone appeared a few times. This chain joins TRBV10-3 and TRBJ1-1; 7 bases are shared with TRBD1. The CDR3 runs to 13 residues. Germline values: CDR1 ENHRY, CDR2 SYGVKD. V was pared by 5 bases and J by 2 bases, with 2 bases of the junction left unmatched. The CDR3 sequence: CAISRQGNTEAFF. Here the CDR3 DNA reads TGTGCCATCAGTCGACAGGGAAACACTGAAGCTTTCTTT.

The chain combines TRBV11-3 with TRBJ2-1; D may be TRBD1 (8 bases). The CDR3 runs 15 residues. V lost 1 base and J 5 bases, leaving 12 bases between the germline ends. Germline CDR1 SGHNT, CDR2 YENEEA. The CDR3 sequence is CASSLGTGTNNEQFF. The CDR3 region has the DNA TGTGCCAGCAGCTTAGGGACAGGGACTAACAATGAGCAGTTCTTC. The complete variable domain, with remaining parts taken from reference TRBV11-3 and TRBJ2-1, reads EAGVVQSPRYKIIEKKQPVAFWCNPISGHNTLYWYLQNLGQGPELLIRYENEEAVDDSQLPKDRFSAERLKGVDSTLKIQPAELGDSAVYLCASSLGTGTNNEQFFGPGTRLTVL.

V and J are TRBV4-2 and TRBJ1-6; D perhaps matches TRBD1 (5 bases). CDR3 length: 15 residues. Trimming removed 4 bases from V and 6 bases from J, with 13 bases in between. Germline CDR1 and CDR2: LGHNA and YNFKEQ. The CDR3 DNA reads as TGTGCCAGCAGCCTTTATCGGGGACTTAATTCACCCCTCCACTTT. The encoded protein is CASSLYRGLNSPLHF.

The chain is built from TRBV7-8 and TRBJ1-1; 9 bases are shared with TRBD1. V was pared by 5 bases and J by 4 bases, with 8 bases of the junction left unmatched. The CDR3 totals 15 residues. The germline V gene has CDR1 SGHVS and CDR2 FQNEAQ. DNA of the CDR3: TGTGCCAGCAGCCCGGCCCGGGACAGGGCCACTGAAGCTTTCTTT. Amino acids: CASSPARDRATEAFF.